These 4 T cell receptor beta chains share one sample of origin, sequenced in a study of blood T cells in healthy people across ages. Together with a sample-barcoded 5' primer, a J-beta primer mix was included in a second PCR lasting roughly 6 to 12 cycles. TCRdb reprocessed the 5' RACE reads with MiXCR, giving one entry per CDR3 protein. The sample carries under 2,000,000 distinct CDR3 sequences, 49% recorded once. What was sequenced was blood. The receptors shown here come from a middle-aged woman in good health.

V usage is TRBV11-3 and J usage is TRBJ2-1; 10 bases map to TRBD2. The germline gives CDR1 SGHNT, CDR2 YENEEA. With V trimmed by 5 bases and J by 5 bases, 6 bases remained unmatched. The CDR3 is 15 amino acids. The CDR3 coding sequence is TGTGCCAGCAGCCGTAAGCGGGGGGGGAACAATGAGCAGTTCTTC. This gives the protein CASSRKRGGNNEQFF.

The rearrangement links TRBV3-1 to TRBJ2-7; 7 positions match TRBD1. Trimming at V came to 2 bases and at J to 2 bases, leaving 6 bases not matched to a gene. The CDR3 loop spans 15 amino acids. Germline CDR1 reads LGHDT; CDR2 reads YNNKEL (reference sequence). DNA for the CDR3: TGTGCCAGCAGCCAACTCGACAGGGATCCCTACGAGCAGTACTTC. This gives the protein CASSQLDRDPYEQYF.

The CDR3 DNA reads as TGTGCCACCAGCAGAGCGGGATACAGCGAAGAGACCCAGTACTTC. Translated: CATSRAGYSEETQYF. J is TRBJ2-5 and V is TRBV15, with a possible D match to TRBD2 (5 bases). Between the trimmed V and J ends, which lost 1 base and 3 bases, there was a span of 12 bases. This CDR3 comprises 15 residues. Germline CDR1 reads LNHNV; CDR2 reads YYDKDF (reference sequence). Full variable domain (missing parts from reference TRBV15 and TRBJ2-5): DAMVIQNPRYQVTQFGKPVTLSCSQTLNHNVMYWYQQKSSQAPKLLFHYYDKDFNNEADTPDNFQSRRPNTSFCFLDIRSPGLGDTAMYLCATSRAGYSEETQYFGPGTRLLVL.

V gene TRBV24-1 combines with J gene TRBJ2-7; maybe TRBD1 (5 bases). The germline CDR1 and CDR2 sequences are KGHDR and SFDVKD. The CDR3 runs 15 residues. V lost 0 bases, J lost 5 bases, and 13 bases lay in between. CDR3 region: CATSDLGQGSDEQYF. Here the CDR3 DNA reads TGTGCCACCAGTGATTTGGGGCAGGGTTCCGACGAGCAGTACTTC.